This passage covers 22 T cell receptor beta chains from one sample sequenced in a study of identical twins. Each CDR3 protein gets one entry after TCRdb re-called the 5' RACE reads with MiXCR. The sample contains around 480,000 distinct CDR3 sequences, 13% to 15% of which appear only once. The sample was also reused in another study, on yellow fever vaccine responses in identical twins.

Sequenced material: CD4+ T cells sorted from blood. The origin of the receptors is a woman aged 18-30 years in good health.

This clonotype was detected only a few times. V usage is TRBV20-1 and J usage is TRBJ1-1; 11 nucleotides align to TRBD1. V gave up 5 bases and J gave up 5 bases; unmatched junction bases: 4. CDR1 is DFQATT and CDR2 is SNEGSKA in the germline V gene (reference sequence). This CDR3 has 13 amino acids. As DNA, the CDR3 is TGCAGTGCTCAGGACAGGGGGCTTACTGAAGCTTTCTTT. Translation: CSAQDRGLTEAFF.

This chain joins TRBV20-1 and TRBJ2-7, with a possible D match to TRBD1 (6 bases). V was clipped by 0 bases and J by 2 bases, with 11 bases between them. Per germline, CDR1 DFQATT and CDR2 SNEGSKA (reference sequence). The CDR3 is 14 amino acids. The CDR3 reads CSARDPDRPYEQYF. CDR3 sequence (DNA): TGCAGTGCTAGAGACCCGGACAGACCCTACGAGCAGTACTTC.

V gene TRBV15 combines with J gene TRBJ2-1, with a tentative D call TRBD1 (5 bases). CDR1 and CDR2 from the germline V gene are LNHNV and YYDKDF (reference sequence). V was trimmed by 0 bases and J by 8 bases, leaving 14 bases between them. The CDR3 consists of 15 residues. The CDR3 sequence is CATSRDQGLGDEQFF. In DNA form, the CDR3 reads TGTGCCACCAGCAGAGATCAGGGCCTAGGCGATGAGCAGTTCTTC.

This clonotype was seen a handful of times. The V and J genes are TRBV20-1 and TRBJ2-4; D call uncertain. Germline V gives CDR1 DFQATT, CDR2 SNEGSKA (reference sequence). The length of the CDR3 is 14 residues. The V end was cut by 5 bases, the J end by 6 bases, with 17 bases between. This CDR3 reads CSAPSGGKGNIQYF. CDR3 bases: TGCAGTGCTCCCTCCGGTGGCAAGGGAAACATTCAGTACTTC.

The chain is built from TRBV18 and TRBJ2-1, with D tentatively TRBD1 (5 bases). The CDR3 consists of 15 residues. Germline-derived CDR1 and CDR2 are KGHSH and LQKENI. V shed 1 base and J shed 6 bases, with 13 bases lying between them. CDR3 residues: CASSPLGSGPNEQFF. CDR3 nucleotides: TGTGCCAGCTCACCACTGGGTTCAGGGCCCAATGAGCAGTTCTTC.

The rearrangement uses TRBV6-2 or TRBV6-3 and TRBJ2-7; tentatively, D is TRBD1 (5 bases). V was clipped by 4 bases and J by 3 bases, with 10 bases between them. Germline V gene sequence: CDR1 MNHEY, CDR2 SVGEGT. The CDR3 covers 13 residues. The CDR3 DNA sequence: TGTGCCAGCAGTTTACAGGTCAGCTACGAGCAGTACTTC. Encoded protein: CASSLQVSYEQYF.

As DNA, the CDR3 is TGCGCCAGCAGCTTGGTCCCCCAAGCGGGGGTTCCAGCGAACACCGGGGAGCTGTTTTTT. Protein sequence: CASSLVPQAGVPANTGELFF. The chain combines TRBV5-1 with TRBJ2-2; 8 nucleotides line up with TRBD2. This CDR3 spans 20 amino acids. The germline CDR1 and CDR2 sequences are SGHRS and YFSETQ. V lost 0 bases and J lost 0; bases outside the gene matches: 13.

The sample holds many counts of this clonotype. The genes are TRBV3-1 and TRBJ2-1; D is perhaps TRBD1 or TRBD2 (5 bases each). The germline CDR1 and CDR2 sequences are LGHDT and YNNKEL (reference sequence). Trimming cost V 4 bases and J 3 bases, with 13 bases left between them. CDR3 size: 15 residues. The CDR3 spells CASSPGKGVYNEQFF. CDR3 DNA sequence: TGTGCCAGCAGCCCCGGGAAAGGGGTCTACAATGAGCAGTTCTTC.

This chain connects TRBV21-1 to TRBJ1-5; TRBD1 is the table's D call, not checked against the DNA. TRBV21-1 is a listed pseudogene. The CDR3 consists of 16 residues. The DNA of the CDR3 is TGTGCCAGCAGCAAAGGAACGGGGGATAGCAATCAGCCCCAGCATTTT. It yields the protein CASSKGTGDSNQPQHF.

Many counts were recorded for this clonotype. The chain employs TRBV20-1 and TRBJ2-3; tentatively, D is TRBD1 or TRBD2 (5 bases each). Germline lookup yields CDR1 DFQATT and CDR2 SNEGSKA (reference sequence). Trimming pared 3 bases from V and 0 bases from J, leaving 13 bases between. The CDR3 spans 15 residues. The CDR3 loop is CSARGRPPSTDTQYF. The CDR3, as DNA: TGCAGTGCTAGGGGACGGCCGCCTAGCACAGATACGCAGTATTTT.

This chain uses TRBV28 with TRBJ1-1; TRBD1 might be the D (6 bases). V gave up 8 bases and J gave up 4 bases, with 11 bases separating them. The CDR3 covers 12 residues. Per germline, CDR1 MDHEN and CDR2 SYDVKM. CDR3 protein: CASGGGPTEAFF. The CDR3 DNA reads as TGTGCCAGCGGGGGGGGGCCCACTGAAGCTTTCTTT. The full variable domain, in which reference TRBV28 and TRBJ1-1 provide the parts outside the CDR3, is DVKVTQSSRYLVKRTGEKVFLECVQDMDHENMFWYRQDPGLGLRLIYFSYDVKMKEKGDIPEGYSVSREKKERFSLILESASTNQTSMYLCASGGGPTEAFFGQGTRLTVV.

This chain connects TRBV29-1 to TRBJ2-3; D is unclear. Germline-derived CDR1 and CDR2 are SQVTM and ANQGSEA. The length of the CDR3 is 11 residues. The V end was cut by 5 bases, the J end by 5 bases, with 8 bases between. The CDR3 spells CSVSDVDTQYF. DNA for the CDR3: TGCAGCGTTAGTGATGTAGATACGCAGTATTTT.

The chain links TRBV6-1 to TRBJ2-7; 10 nucleotides line up with TRBD2. V trimming: 8 bases; J trimming: 6 bases; junction bases outside the gene matches: 16. The CDR3 is 16 amino acids. Germline V lookup: CDR1 MNHNS, CDR2 SASEGT. The CDR3 sequence: CASGWTSGPEGGEQYF. CDR3 DNA: TGTGCCAGCGGGTGGACTAGCGGCCCGGAGGGCGGCGAGCAGTACTTC.

There are a few counts of this clonotype. The gene calls are TRBV11-2 and TRBJ1-5; the D is unclear. The CDR3 runs 15 residues. From germline, CDR1 is SGHAT and CDR2 FQNNGV. Trimming took 2 bases from V and 2 from J, leaving 10 bases between them. Here the CDR3 reads CASSLRSDGNQPQHF. CDR3 in DNA: TGTGCCAGCAGCTTACGGTCGGACGGCAATCAGCCCCAGCATTTT. The variable domain in full, with the rest retrieved from reference TRBV11-2 and TRBJ1-5, is EAGVAQSPRYKIIEKRQSVAFWCNPISGHATLYWYQQILGQGPKLLIQFQNNGVVDDSQLPKDRFSAERLKGVDSTLKIQPAKLEDSAVYLCASSLRSDGNQPQHFGDGTRLSIL.

The chain couples TRBV7-9 to TRBJ2-4, with D perhaps given as TRBD1 or TRBD2 (5 bases each). The CDR3 covers 13 residues. CDR1 is SEHNR, CDR2 FQNEAQ, per germline (reference sequence). V lost 4 bases and J lost 6, with 10 bases in between. The CDR3 sequence is CASSSGTRNIQYF. The CDR3 DNA reads as TGTGCCAGCAGCTCGGGGACCCGAAACATTCAGTACTTC.

The V call is TRBV5-4, the J call TRBJ2-2; the match to TRBD2 covers 7 bases. This CDR3 is 17 amino acids long. The V gene's germline CDR1 is SGHNT and CDR2 YYREEE (reference sequence). Trimming removed 2 bases from V and 4 bases from J; junction bases left unmatched: 11. CDR3 sequence reads: CASSFLVSSGLTGELFF. CDR3 nucleotide sequence: TGTGCCAGCAGCTTCTTAGTGTCTAGCGGCCTCACCGGGGAGCTGTTTTTT. The full variable domain, completed using reference TRBV5-4 and TRBJ2-2, is ETGVTQSPTHLIKTRGQQVTLRCSSQSGHNTVSWYQQALGQGPQFIFQYYREEENGRGNFPPRFSGLQFPNYSSELNVNALELDDSALYLCASSFLVSSGLTGELFFGEGSRLTVL.

The chain recombines TRBV11-3 with TRBJ2-2; 7 positions match TRBD1. The CDR3 is 14 residues long. The V segment lost 8 bases and the J segment 2 bases; nucleotides outside the gene matches: 5. Germline CDR1 and CDR2: SGHNT and YENEEA. The CDR3 DNA sequence: TGTGCCAGCTCCGGGACAGATAACACCGGGGAGCTGTTTTTT. It specifies CASSGTDNTGELFF.

This chain links TRBV20-1 with TRBJ2-5, with D tentatively TRBD1 or TRBD2 (5 bases each). V was cut by 3 bases and J by 4 bases, with 18 bases left in between. The CDR3 spans 15 residues. CDR1 and CDR2 from the germline V gene are DFQATT and SNEGSKA (reference sequence). The CDR3, as DNA: TGCAGTGCTAGCCATCCGGGGCAGGCCTCAGAGACCCAGTACTTC. Translating gives CSASHPGQASETQYF.

This clonotype appeared a few times. The gene calls are TRBV9 and TRBJ1-5; tentative D call: TRBD1 (5 bases). Germline V lookup: CDR1 SGDLS, CDR2 YYNGEE. V lost 0 bases to trimming and J lost 9 bases, with 10 bases between them. CDR3 size: 13 residues. In nucleotides, the CDR3 is TGTGCCAGCAGCGTAGCTACGGGGGGGCCCCAGCATTTT. Its protein product is CASSVATGGPQHF.

This clonotype occurred a few times. The gene calls are TRBV20-1 and TRBJ2-7, with a weak D call TRBD1 (5 bases). Germline lookup yields CDR1 DFQATT and CDR2 SNEGSKA (reference sequence). The CDR3 is 11 amino acids. V shed 5 bases and J shed 5 bases, with 10 bases lying between them. In DNA, the CDR3 is TGCAGTGCTTCACAGGTGGACGAGCAGTACTTC. It translates to CSASQVDEQYF.

The chain uses TRBV5-1 and TRBJ2-7; TRBD2 aligns across 11 bases. The germline V gene has CDR1 SGHRS and CDR2 YFSETQ. The CDR3 has 16 amino acids. V was pared by 4 bases and J by 6 bases, with 12 bases of the junction left unmatched. Written as DNA, the CDR3 is TGCGCCAGCAGCCCCCTGAGTAGCGGGGGGGCGAGCGAGCAGTACTTC. It codes for CASSPLSSGGASEQYF. The variable domain in full, with the rest retrieved from reference TRBV5-1 and TRBJ2-7, is KAGVTQTPRYLIKTRGQQVTLSCSPISGHRSVSWYQQTPGQGLQFLFEYFSETQRNKGNFPGRFSGRQFSNSRSEMNVSTLELGDSALYLCASSPLSSGGASEQYFGPGTRLTVT.

This clonotype appeared many times. This rearrangement joins TRBV4-3 to TRBJ2-3, with D hard to call. This CDR3 contains 17 residues. Trimming pared 0 bases from V and 5 bases from J, leaving 18 bases between. CDR1 is LGHNA, CDR2 YSLEER, per germline. The CDR3 is CASSQDVGGRTGDTQYF. CDR3 nucleotides: TGCGCCAGCAGCCAAGACGTGGGCGGCAGGACGGGAGATACGCAGTATTTT.